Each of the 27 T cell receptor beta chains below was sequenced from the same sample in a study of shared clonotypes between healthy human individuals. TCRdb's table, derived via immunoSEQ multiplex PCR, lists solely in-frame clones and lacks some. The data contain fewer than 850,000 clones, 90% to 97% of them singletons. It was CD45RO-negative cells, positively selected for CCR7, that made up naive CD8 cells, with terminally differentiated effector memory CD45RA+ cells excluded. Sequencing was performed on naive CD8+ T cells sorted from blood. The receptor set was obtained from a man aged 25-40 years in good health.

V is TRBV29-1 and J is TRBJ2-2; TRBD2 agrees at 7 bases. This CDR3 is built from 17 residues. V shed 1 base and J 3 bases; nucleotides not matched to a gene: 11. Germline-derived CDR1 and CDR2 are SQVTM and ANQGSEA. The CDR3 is CSVEAPGLADYTGELFF. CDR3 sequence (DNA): TGCAGCGTTGAAGCGCCTGGCCTAGCGGATTACACCGGGGAGCTGTTTTTT.

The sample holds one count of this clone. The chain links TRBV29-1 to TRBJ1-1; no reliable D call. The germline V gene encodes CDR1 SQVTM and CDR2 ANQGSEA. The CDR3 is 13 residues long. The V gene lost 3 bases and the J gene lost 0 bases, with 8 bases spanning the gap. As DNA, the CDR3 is TGCAGCGTTGACCGGAGCATGAACACTGAAGCTTTCTTT. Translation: CSVDRSMNTEAFF. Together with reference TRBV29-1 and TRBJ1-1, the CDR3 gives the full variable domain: SAVISQKPSRDICQRGTSLTIQCQVDSQVTMMFWYRQQPGQSLTLIATANQGSEATYESGFVIDKFPISRPNLTFSTLTVSNMSPEDSSIYLCSVDRSMNTEAFFGQGTRLTVV.

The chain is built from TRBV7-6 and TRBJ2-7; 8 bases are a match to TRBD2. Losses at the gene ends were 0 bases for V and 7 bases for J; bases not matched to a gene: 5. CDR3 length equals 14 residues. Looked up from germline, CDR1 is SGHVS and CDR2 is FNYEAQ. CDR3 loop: CASSLAAGDWEQYF. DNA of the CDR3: TGTGCCAGCAGCTTAGCAGCGGGAGATTGGGAGCAGTACTTC.

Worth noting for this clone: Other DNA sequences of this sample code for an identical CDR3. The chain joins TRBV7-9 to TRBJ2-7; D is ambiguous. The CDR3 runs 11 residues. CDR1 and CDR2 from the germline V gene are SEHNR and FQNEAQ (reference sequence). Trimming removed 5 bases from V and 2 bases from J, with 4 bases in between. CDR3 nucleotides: TGTGCCAGCAGCAACGCCTACGAGCAGTACTTC. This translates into CASSNAYEQYF.

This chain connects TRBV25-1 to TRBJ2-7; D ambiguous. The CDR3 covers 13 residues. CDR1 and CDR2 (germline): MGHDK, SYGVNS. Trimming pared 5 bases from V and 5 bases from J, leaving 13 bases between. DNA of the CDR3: TGTGCCAGCAGTCCCCTAGGGCCCGACGAGCAGTACTTC. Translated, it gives CASSPLGPDEQYF.

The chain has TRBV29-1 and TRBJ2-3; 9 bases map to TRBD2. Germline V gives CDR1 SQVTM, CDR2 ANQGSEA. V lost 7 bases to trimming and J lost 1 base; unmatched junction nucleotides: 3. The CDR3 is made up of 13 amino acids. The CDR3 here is CSGKREGTDTQYF. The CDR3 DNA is TGCAGCGGGAAGCGGGAGGGCACAGATACGCAGTATTTT.

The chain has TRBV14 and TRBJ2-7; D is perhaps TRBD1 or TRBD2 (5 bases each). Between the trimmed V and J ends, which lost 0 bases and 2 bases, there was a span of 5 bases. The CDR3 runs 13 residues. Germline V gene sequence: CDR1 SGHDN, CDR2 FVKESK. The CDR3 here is CASSQEGAYEQYF. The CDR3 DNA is TGTGCCAGCAGCCAAGAGGGGGCCTACGAGCAGTACTTC. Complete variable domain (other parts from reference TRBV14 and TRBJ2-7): EAGVTQFPSHSVIEKGQTVTLRCDPISGHDNLYWYRRVMGKEIKFLLHFVKESKQDESGMPNNRFLAERTGGTYSTLKVQPAELEDSGVYFCASSQEGAYEQYFGPGTRLTVT.

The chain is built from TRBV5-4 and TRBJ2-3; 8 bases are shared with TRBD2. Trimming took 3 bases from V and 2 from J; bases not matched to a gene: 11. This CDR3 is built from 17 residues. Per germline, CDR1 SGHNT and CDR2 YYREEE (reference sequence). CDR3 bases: TGTGCCAGCAGCTCCCCCCCGGGACTAGGTTACACAGATACGCAGTATTTT. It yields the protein CASSSPPGLGYTDTQYF.

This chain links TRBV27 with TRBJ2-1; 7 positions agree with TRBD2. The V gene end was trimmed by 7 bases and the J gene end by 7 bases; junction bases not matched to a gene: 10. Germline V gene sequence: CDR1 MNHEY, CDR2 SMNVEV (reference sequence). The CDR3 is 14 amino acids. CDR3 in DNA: TGTGCCAGCACCCCACTGACTAGCACGAATGAGCAGTTCTTC. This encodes CASTPLTSTNEQFF.

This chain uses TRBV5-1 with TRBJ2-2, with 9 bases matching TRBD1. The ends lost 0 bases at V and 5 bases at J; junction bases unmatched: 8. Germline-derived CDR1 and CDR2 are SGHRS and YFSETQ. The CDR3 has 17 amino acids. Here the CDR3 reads CASSLAGDRAGTGELFF. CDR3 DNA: TGCGCCAGCAGCTTGGCCGGGGACAGGGCAGGGACCGGGGAGCTGTTTTTT.

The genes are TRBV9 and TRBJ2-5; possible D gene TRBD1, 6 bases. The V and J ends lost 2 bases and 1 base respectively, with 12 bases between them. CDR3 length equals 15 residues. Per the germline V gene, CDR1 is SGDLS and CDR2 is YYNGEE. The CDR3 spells CASSVATGSQETQYF. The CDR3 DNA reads TGTGCCAGCAGCGTCGCCACAGGGTCCCAAGAGACCCAGTACTTC.

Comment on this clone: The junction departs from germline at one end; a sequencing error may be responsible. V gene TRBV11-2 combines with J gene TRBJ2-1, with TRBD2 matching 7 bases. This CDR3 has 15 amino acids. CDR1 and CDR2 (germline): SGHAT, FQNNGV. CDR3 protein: CASSSRREGYDEQFF. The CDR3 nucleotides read TGTGCCAGCAGCTCCAGGAGGGAGGGCTACGATGAGCAGTTCTTC.

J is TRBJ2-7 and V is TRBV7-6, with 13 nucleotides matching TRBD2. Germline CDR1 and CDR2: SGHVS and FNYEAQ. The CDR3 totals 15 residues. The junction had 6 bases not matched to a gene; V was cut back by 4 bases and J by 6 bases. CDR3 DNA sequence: TGTGCCAGCAGCTCACTAGCGGGAGGGCCCAGCGAGCAGTACTTC. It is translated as CASSSLAGGPSEQYF. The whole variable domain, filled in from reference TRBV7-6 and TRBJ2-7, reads GAGVSQSPRYKVTKRGQDVALRCDPISGHVSLYWYRQALGQGPEFLTYFNYEAQQDKSGLPNDRFSAERPEGSISTLTIQRTEQRDSAMYRCASSSLAGGPSEQYFGPGTRLTVT.

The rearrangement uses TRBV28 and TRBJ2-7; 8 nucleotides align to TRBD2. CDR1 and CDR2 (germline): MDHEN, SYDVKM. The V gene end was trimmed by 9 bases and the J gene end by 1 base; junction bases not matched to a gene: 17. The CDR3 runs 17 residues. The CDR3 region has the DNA TGTGCCAGTGAGGGGATACCCCAGCGGGAGATTTCCTACGAGCAGTACTTC. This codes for CASEGIPQREISYEQYF.

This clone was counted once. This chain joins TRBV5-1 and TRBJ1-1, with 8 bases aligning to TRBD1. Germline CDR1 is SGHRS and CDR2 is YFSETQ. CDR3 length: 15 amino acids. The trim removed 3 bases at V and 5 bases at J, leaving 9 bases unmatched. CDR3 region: CASSSPGGAETEAFF. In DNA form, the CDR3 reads TGCGCCAGCAGCTCCCCAGGGGGCGCCGAGACTGAAGCTTTCTTT.

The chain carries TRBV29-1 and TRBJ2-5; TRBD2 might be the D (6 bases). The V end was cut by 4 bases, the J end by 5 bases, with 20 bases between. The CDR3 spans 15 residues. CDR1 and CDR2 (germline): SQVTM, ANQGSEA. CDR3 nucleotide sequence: TGCAGCGTTGCCCCCCGGGGTAGCCGGGAGGAGACCCAGTACTTC. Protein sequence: CSVAPRGSREETQYF.

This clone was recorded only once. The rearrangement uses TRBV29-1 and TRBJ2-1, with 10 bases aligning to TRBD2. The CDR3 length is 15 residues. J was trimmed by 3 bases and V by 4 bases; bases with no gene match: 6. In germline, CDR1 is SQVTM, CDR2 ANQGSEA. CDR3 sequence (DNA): TGCAGCGTTGCAGGACTAGCGGAGAGCTACAATGAGCAGTTCTTC. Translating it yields CSVAGLAESYNEQFF.

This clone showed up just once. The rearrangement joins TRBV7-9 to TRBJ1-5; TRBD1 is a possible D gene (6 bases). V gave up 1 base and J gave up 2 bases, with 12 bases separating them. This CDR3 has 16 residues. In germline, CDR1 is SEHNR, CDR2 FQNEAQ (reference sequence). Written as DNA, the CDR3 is TGTGCCAGCAGCTTAGGGGGGGCATCTGGCAATCAGCCCCAGCATTTT. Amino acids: CASSLGGASGNQPQHF.

The CDR3 DNA follows: TGTGCCAGCAGCTTAGGAGGGGGGGGCGAGAGCAATCAGCCCCAGCATTTT. It encodes CASSLGGGGESNQPQHF. This rearrangement joins TRBV7-8 to TRBJ1-5, with D perhaps matching TRBD1 (6 bases). Germline V gene sequence: CDR1 SGHVS, CDR2 FQNEAQ. V lost 1 base and J lost 1, with 14 bases in between. This CDR3 is built from 17 residues. The full variable domain, with the rest looked up from reference TRBV7-8 and TRBJ1-5, is GAGVSQSPRYKVAKRGQDVALRCDPISGHVSLFWYQQALGQGPEFLTYFQNEAQLDKSGLPSDRFFAERPEGSVSTLKIQRTQQEDSAVYLCASSLGGGGESNQPQHFGDGTRLSIL.

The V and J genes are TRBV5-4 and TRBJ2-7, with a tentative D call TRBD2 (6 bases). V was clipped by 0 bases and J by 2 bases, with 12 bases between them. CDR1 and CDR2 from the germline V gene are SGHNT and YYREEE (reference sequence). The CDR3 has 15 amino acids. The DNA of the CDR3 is TGTGCCAGCAGCTTGGTCGCTAGCGTCACCTACGAGCAGTACTTC. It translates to CASSLVASVTYEQYF.

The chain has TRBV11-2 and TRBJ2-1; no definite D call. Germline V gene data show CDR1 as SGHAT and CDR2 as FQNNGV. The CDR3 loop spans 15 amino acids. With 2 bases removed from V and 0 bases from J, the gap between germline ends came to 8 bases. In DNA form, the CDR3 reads TGTGCCAGCAGCTTAACTATAAGCTCCTACAATGAGCAGTTCTTC. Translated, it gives CASSLTISSYNEQFF.

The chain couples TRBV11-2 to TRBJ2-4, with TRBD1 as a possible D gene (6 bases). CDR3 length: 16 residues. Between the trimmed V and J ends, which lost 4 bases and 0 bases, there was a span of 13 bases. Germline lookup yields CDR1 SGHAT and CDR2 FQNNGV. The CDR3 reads CASSSTGWGAKNIQYF. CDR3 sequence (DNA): TGTGCCAGCAGCTCCACAGGGTGGGGAGCCAAAAACATTCAGTACTTC.

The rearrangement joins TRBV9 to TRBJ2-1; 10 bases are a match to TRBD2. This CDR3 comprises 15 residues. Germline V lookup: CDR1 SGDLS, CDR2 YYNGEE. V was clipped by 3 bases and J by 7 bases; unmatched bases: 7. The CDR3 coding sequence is TGTGCCAGCAGCGCCCCGGGACTAGCGTCAAATGAGCAGTTCTTC. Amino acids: CASSAPGLASNEQFF.

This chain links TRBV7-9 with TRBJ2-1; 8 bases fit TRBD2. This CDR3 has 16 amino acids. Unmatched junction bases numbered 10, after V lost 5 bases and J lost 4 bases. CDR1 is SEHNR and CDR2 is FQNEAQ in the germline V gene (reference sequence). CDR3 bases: TGTGCCAGCAGCCCACCGTCGGGGACTAGGTACAATGAGCAGTTCTTC. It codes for CASSPPSGTRYNEQFF.

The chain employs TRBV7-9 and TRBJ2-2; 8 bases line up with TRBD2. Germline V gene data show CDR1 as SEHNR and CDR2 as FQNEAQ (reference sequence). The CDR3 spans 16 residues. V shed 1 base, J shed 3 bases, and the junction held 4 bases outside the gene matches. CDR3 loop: CASSLETSEHTGELFF. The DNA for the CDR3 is TGTGCCAGCAGCTTAGAGACTAGCGAGCACACCGGGGAGCTGTTTTTT.

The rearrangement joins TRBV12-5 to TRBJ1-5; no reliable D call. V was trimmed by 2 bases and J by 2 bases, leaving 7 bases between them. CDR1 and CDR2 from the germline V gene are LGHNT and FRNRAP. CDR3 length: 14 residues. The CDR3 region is CASGLRAGNQPQHF. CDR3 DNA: TGTGCTAGTGGTTTGAGGGCTGGCAATCAGCCCCAGCATTTT.

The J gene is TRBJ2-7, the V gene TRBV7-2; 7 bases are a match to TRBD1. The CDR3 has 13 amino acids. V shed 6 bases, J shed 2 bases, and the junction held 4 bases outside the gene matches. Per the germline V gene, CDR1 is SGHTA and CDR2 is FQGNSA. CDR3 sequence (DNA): TGTGCCAGCAGGTGGGACAGTACCTACGAGCAGTACTTC. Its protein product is CASRWDSTYEQYF.